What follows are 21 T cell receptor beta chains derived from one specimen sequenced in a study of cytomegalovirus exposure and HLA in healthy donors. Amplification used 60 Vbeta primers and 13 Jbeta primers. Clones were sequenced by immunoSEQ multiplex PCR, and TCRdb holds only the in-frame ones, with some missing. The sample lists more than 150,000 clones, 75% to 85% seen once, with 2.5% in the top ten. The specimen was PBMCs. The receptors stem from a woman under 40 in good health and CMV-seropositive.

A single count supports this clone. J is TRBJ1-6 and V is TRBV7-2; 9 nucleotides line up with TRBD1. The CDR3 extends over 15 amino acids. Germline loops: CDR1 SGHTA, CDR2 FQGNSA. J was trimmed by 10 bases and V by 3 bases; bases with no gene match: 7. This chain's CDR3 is CASSFSGQGRSPLHF. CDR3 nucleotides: TGTGCCAGCAGCTTCTCGGGACAGGGAAGATCACCCCTCCACTTT. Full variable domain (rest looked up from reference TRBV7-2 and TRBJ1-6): GAGVSQSPSNKVTEKGKDVELRCDPISGHTALYWYRQSLGQGLEFLIYFQGNSAPDKSGLPSDRFSAERTGGSVSTLTIQRTQQEDSAVYLCASSFSGQGRSPLHFGNGTRLTVT.

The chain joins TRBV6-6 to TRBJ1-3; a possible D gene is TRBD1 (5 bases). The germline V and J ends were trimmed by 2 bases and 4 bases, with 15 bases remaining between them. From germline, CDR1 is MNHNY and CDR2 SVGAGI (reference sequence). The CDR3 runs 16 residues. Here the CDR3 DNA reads TGTGCCAGCAGTTACGGGGAAGGCAGGGCCGGAAACACCATATATTTT. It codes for CASSYGEGRAGNTIYF.

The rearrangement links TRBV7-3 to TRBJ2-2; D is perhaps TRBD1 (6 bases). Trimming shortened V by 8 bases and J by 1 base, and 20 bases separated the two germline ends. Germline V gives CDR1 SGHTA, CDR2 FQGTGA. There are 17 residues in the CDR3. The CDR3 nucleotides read TGTGCCAGCGGCCTTCTGGGGGCCCGGGGGAACACCGGGGAGCTGTTTTTT. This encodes CASGLLGARGNTGELFF.

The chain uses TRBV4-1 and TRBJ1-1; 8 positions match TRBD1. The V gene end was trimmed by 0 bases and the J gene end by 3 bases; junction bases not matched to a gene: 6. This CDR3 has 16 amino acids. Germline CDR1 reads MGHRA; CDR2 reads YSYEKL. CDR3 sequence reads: CASSQDNRDRYTEAFF. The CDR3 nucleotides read TGCGCCAGCAGCCAAGACAACCGGGACAGGTACACTGAAGCTTTCTTT.

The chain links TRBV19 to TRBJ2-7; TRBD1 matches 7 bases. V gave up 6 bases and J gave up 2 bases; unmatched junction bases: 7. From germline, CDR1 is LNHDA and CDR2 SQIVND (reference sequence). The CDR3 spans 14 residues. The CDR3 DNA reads TGTGCCAGTAGCCCGACAGGGTCTACCTACGAGCAGTACTTC. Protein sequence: CASSPTGSTYEQYF.

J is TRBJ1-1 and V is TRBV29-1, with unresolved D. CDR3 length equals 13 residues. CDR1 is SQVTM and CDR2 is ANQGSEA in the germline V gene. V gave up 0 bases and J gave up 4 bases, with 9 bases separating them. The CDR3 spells CSVEDQRGTEAFF. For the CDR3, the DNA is TGCAGCGTTGAAGATCAACGGGGCACTGAAGCTTTCTTT.

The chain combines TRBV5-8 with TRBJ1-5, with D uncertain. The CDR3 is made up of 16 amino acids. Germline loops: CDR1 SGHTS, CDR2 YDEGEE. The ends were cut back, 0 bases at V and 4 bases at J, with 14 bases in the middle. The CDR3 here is CASSLEWELHNQPQHF. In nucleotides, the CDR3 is TGTGCCAGCAGCTTGGAATGGGAGCTCCATAATCAGCCCCAGCATTTT.

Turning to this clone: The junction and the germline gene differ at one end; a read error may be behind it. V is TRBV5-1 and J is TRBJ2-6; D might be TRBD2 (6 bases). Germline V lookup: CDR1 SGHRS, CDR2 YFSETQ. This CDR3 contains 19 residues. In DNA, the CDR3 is TGCGCCAGCAGCTTAGCCCCAACAGGCACTAGCTCTGGGGCCAACGGCCTGACTTTC. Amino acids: CASSLAPTGTSSGANGLTF.

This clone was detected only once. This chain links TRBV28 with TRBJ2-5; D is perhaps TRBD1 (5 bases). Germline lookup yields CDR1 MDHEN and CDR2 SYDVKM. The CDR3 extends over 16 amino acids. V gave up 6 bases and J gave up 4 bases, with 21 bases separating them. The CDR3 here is CASSPYRAWGGETQYF. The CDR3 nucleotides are TGTGCCAGCAGCCCGTATAGGGCTTGGGGCGGAGAGACCCAGTACTTC. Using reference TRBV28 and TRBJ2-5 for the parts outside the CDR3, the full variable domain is DVKVTQSSRYLVKRTGEKVFLECVQDMDHENMFWYRQDPGLGLRLIYFSYDVKMKEKGDIPEGYSVSREKKERFSLILESASTNQTSMYLCASSPYRAWGGETQYFGPGTRLLVL.

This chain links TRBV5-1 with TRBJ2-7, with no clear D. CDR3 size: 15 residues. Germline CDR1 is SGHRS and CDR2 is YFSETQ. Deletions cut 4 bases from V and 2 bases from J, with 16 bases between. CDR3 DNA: TGCGCCAGCAGCAGTATGGGCCGCCAGACCTACGAGCAGTACTTC. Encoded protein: CASSSMGRQTYEQYF.

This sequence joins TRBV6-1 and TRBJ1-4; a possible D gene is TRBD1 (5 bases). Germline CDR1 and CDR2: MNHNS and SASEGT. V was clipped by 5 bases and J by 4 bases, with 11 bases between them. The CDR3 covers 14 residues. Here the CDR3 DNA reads TGTGCCAGCAGTCTGGGGCTCTATAATGAAAAACTGTTTTTT. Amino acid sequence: CASSLGLYNEKLFF.

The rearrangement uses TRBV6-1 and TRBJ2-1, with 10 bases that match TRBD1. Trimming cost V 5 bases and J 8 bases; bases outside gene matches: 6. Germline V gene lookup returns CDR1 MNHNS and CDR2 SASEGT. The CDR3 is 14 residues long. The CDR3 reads CASSWTGGGDEQFF. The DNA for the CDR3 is TGTGCCAGCAGTTGGACAGGGGGTGGCGATGAGCAGTTCTTC.

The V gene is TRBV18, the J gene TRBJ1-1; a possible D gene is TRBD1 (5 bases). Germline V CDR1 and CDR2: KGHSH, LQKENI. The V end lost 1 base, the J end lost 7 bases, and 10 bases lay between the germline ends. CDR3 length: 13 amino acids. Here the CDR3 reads CASSPRGGSEAFF. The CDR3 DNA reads TGTGCCAGCTCACCACGGGGGGGGAGTGAAGCTTTCTTT.

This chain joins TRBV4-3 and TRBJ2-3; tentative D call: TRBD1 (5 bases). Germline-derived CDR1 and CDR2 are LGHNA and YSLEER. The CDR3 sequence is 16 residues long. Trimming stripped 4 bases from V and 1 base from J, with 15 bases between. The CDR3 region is CASSRRGVRGTDTQYF. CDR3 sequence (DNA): TGCGCCAGCAGCCGGCGTGGGGTCAGGGGCACAGATACGCAGTATTTT.

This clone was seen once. The CDR3 here is CASSVGGSSYEQYF. The CDR3 nucleotides read TGTGCCAGCAGTGTTGGCGGGAGCTCCTACGAGCAGTACTTC. The V and J genes are TRBV6-1 and TRBJ2-7; 7 nucleotides agree with TRBD2. The CDR3 sequence is 14 residues long. Trimming removed 4 bases from V and 0 bases from J; junction bases left unmatched: 3. Germline V lookup: CDR1 MNHNS, CDR2 SASEGT.

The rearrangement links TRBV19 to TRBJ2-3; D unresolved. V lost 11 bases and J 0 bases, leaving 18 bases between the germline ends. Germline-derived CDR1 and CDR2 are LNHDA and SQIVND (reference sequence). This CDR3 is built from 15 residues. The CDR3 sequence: CALNYEAKSTDTQYF. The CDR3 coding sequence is TGTGCCTTAAACTATGAGGCAAAGAGCACAGATACGCAGTATTTT.

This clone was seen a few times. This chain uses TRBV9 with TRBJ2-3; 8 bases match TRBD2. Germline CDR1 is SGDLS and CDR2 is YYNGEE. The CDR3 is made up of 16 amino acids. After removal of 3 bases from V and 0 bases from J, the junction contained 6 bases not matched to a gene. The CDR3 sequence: CASSDLAGGSTDTQYF. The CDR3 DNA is TGTGCCAGCAGCGACCTCGCGGGGGGTAGCACAGATACGCAGTATTTT.

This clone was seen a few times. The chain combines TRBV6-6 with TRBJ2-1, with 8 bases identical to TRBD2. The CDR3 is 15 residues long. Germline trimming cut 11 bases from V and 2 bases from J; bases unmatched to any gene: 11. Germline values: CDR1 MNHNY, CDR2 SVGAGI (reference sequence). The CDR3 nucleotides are TGTGCCGGCGCCCCGGGGCGGGGGGCCTACAATGAGCAGTTCTTC. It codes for CAGAPGRGAYNEQFF.

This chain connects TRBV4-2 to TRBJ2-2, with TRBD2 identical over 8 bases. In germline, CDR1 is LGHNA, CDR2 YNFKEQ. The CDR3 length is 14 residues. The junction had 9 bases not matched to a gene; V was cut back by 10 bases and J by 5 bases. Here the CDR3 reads CATSGRGVTGELFF. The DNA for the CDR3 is TGTGCCACCTCAGGGCGGGGGGTAACCGGGGAGCTGTTTTTT.

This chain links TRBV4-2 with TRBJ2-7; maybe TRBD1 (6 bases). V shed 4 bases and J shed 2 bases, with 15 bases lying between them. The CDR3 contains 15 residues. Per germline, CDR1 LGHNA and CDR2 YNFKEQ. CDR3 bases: TGTGCCAGCAGCCTTCAGACAGGAACTACCTACGAGCAGTACTTC. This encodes CASSLQTGTTYEQYF.

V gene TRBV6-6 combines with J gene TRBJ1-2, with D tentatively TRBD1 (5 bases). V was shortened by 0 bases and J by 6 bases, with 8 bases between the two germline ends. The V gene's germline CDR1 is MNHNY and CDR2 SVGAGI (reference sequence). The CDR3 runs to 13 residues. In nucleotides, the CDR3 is TGTGCCAGCAGTTACTCGGGGGGGGATGGCTACACCTTC. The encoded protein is CASSYSGGDGYTF.